A single sample gave rise to the 22 T cell receptor beta chains below, sequenced in a study of T-cell reconstitution after alpha-beta-depleted transplantation in children. Unique molecular identifiers were used to barcode this TCRbeta library. TCRdb fed the PCR reads into MiXCR, producing one record per CDR3 protein. The sample has some 520,000 distinct CDR3 sequences; approximately 32% are singletons. The sample consisted of PBMCs from the stem cell graft donor, taken from the stem cell graft. The receptors come from a human donor who donated a stem cell graft to a child with aplastic anemia.

This clonotype was picked up a small number of times. This rearrangement joins TRBV11-2 to TRBJ2-3; TRBD2 matches at 11 bases. The junction had 13 bases not matched to a gene; V was cut back by 3 bases and J by 2 bases. The CDR3 loop spans 19 amino acids. CDR1 and CDR2 (germline): SGHAT, FQNNGV. The CDR3 nucleotides read TGTGCCAGCAGCTTCCGGACGGGACTAGCGGCTACCTACACAGATACGCAGTATTTT. Amino acids: CASSFRTGLAATYTDTQYF.

This rearrangement joins TRBV6-1 to TRBJ1-1, with D unclear. Trimming took off 5 bases at V and 4 bases at J, with 14 bases between the two ends. The germline V gene encodes CDR1 MNHNS and CDR2 SASEGT. The CDR3 runs 14 residues. CDR3 in DNA: TGTGCCAGCAGTCCCATGACGGTGGGCACTGAAGCTTTCTTT. This translates into CASSPMTVGTEAFF.

This clonotype has more than one count but fewer than ten. This sequence joins TRBV6-2 or TRBV6-3 and TRBJ2-1; 7 nucleotides align to TRBD2. Germline loops: CDR1 MNHEY, CDR2 SVGEGT. This CDR3 comprises 16 residues. Trimming cost V 0 bases and J 14 bases; bases outside gene matches: 16. This chain's CDR3 is CASSYSVMAGALGEFF. The CDR3, as DNA: TGTGCCAGCAGTTACTCTGTCATGGCGGGAGCCTTGGGGGAGTTCTTC.

This clonotype was counted at least ten times. The chain is built from TRBV20-1 and TRBJ2-7; D gene unclear. Germline CDR1 reads DFQATT; CDR2 reads SNEGSKA (reference sequence). Trimming removed 2 bases at V and 0 bases at J, with 8 bases between. The CDR3 is made up of 13 amino acids. The CDR3 DNA is TGCAGTGCTAGATCGGCCAACTCCTACGAGCAGTACTTC. Translating it yields CSARSANSYEQYF.

V usage is TRBV6-2 or TRBV6-3 and J usage is TRBJ2-1; D not certain. Trimming left V 2 bases short and J 5 bases short, with 7 bases between. Germline V gives CDR1 MNHEY, CDR2 SVGEGT. The CDR3 totals 13 residues. The CDR3 region has the DNA TGTGCCAGCAGTTACAGGCGAGACAATGAGCAGTTCTTC. It yields the protein CASSYRRDNEQFF.

This clonotype came up a few times. The genes are TRBV13 and TRBJ1-1; D not certain. The CDR3 has 11 amino acids. Trimming shortened V by 3 bases and J by 6 bases, and 5 bases separated the two germline ends. Germline V gene lookup returns CDR1 PRHDT and CDR2 FYEKMQ (reference sequence). CDR3 residues: CASSFAAEAFF. The CDR3 DNA is TGTGCCAGCAGCTTCGCCGCTGAAGCTTTCTTT.

CDR3 sequence: CASSPFRTGGEETQYF. In nucleotides, the CDR3 is TGTGCCAGTAGTCCCTTCAGGACAGGGGGCGAGGAGACCCAGTACTTC. The gene calls are TRBV19 and TRBJ2-5, with TRBD1 matching 11 bases. Trimming removed 5 bases from V and 5 bases from J; junction bases left unmatched: 10. CDR3 length: 16 amino acids. Germline CDR1 and CDR2: LNHDA and SQIVND (reference sequence).

This rearrangement joins TRBV6-2 or TRBV6-3 to TRBJ2-3; no clear D. Trimming removed 0 bases at V and 6 bases at J, with 10 bases between. The CDR3 loop spans 14 amino acids. Germline CDR1 reads MNHEY; CDR2 reads SVGEGT. The CDR3 loop is CASSYSTSADTQYF. The CDR3 nucleotides read TGTGCCAGCAGTTACTCGACGTCAGCTGATACGCAGTATTTT.

This clonotype showed up just a few times. The chain employs TRBV7-9 and TRBJ2-5, with D tentatively TRBD1 (6 bases). The V gene's germline CDR1 is SEHNR and CDR2 FQNEAQ (reference sequence). V shed 2 bases and J shed 7 bases, with 14 bases lying between them. This CDR3 comprises 14 residues. The CDR3 nucleotides read TGTGCCAGCAGCTTATGGGCAGGGGAAGGGACCCAGTACTTC. It is translated as CASSLWAGEGTQYF.

In DNA, the CDR3 is TGTGCCAGCAGTTTTGGCAGGGGGATTCTTGAAGCTTTCTTT. Protein: CASSFGRGILEAFF. The J gene is TRBJ1-1, the V gene TRBV6-2 or TRBV6-3, with 7 bases lining up with TRBD1. CDR1 and CDR2 (germline): MNHEY, SVGEGT. There are 14 residues in the CDR3. V lost 4 bases to trimming and J lost 7 bases; unmatched junction nucleotides: 9.

The CDR3 DNA reads TGTGCCAGCATCCTCGGCAATGAGCAGTTCTTC. Translation gives CASILGNEQFF. This chain connects TRBV12-3 or TRBV12-4 to TRBJ2-1, with D hard to call. This CDR3 contains 11 residues. Trimming left V 7 bases short and J 6 bases short, with 7 bases between.

The V call is TRBV7-9, the J call TRBJ1-1, with a possible D match to TRBD1 (5 bases). Trimming took 4 bases from V and 5 from J, leaving 8 bases between them. The germline gives CDR1 SEHNR, CDR2 FQNEAQ (reference sequence). There are 12 residues in the CDR3. The CDR3 reads CASSSGKTEAFF. The CDR3 DNA reads as TGTGCCAGCAGCTCAGGGAAGACTGAAGCTTTCTTT.

The chain is built from TRBV28 and TRBJ2-7; the match to TRBD2 covers 11 bases. V lost 5 bases and J lost 4; bases outside the gene matches: 7. The CDR3 length is 15 residues. In germline, CDR1 is MDHEN, CDR2 SYDVKM. CDR3 nucleotide sequence: TGTGCCAGCAGTACCACCGGGACTAGCGGATACGAGCAGTACTTC. Protein: CASSTTGTSGYEQYF.

This sequence joins TRBV5-1 and TRBJ2-3; 8 bases line up with TRBD2. This CDR3 has 20 amino acids. Germline V gives CDR1 SGHRS, CDR2 YFSETQ. V trimming: 3 bases; J trimming: 5 bases; junction bases outside the gene matches: 23. In DNA, the CDR3 is TGCGCCAGCAGCTGGAACCCCTACACTAGCGGACCAGGGAGGAAAGATACGCAGTATTTT. Translation: CASSWNPYTSGPGRKDTQYF. The variable domain in full, with the rest retrieved from reference TRBV5-1 and TRBJ2-3, is KAGVTQTPRYLIKTRGQQVTLSCSPISGHRSVSWYQQTPGQGLQFLFEYFSETQRNKGNFPGRFSGRQFSNSRSEMNVSTLELGDSALYLCASSWNPYTSGPGRKDTQYFGPGTRLTVL.

The V and J genes are TRBV7-9 and TRBJ1-1; no clear D. Germline assignment: CDR1 SEHNR and CDR2 FQNEAQ (reference sequence). The CDR3 spans 15 residues. Trimming took off 1 base at V and 5 bases at J, with 14 bases between the two ends. The CDR3 nucleotides read TGTGCCAGCAGCTTAGTCAGCGGTGGATGGACTGAAGCTTTCTTT. Amino acid sequence: CASSLVSGGWTEAFF.

This sequence joins TRBV14 and TRBJ2-1; TRBD2 agrees at 12 bases. The length of the CDR3 is 19 residues. Germline CDR1 SGHDN, CDR2 FVKESK. Unmatched junction bases numbered 16, after V lost 6 bases and J lost 4 bases. CDR3 amino acids: CASSKDVTGTSGWYNEQFF. The CDR3 bases are TGTGCCAGCAGTAAAGATGTGACCGGGACTAGCGGGTGGTACAATGAGCAGTTCTTC.

This clonotype turned up a few times. The chain combines TRBV7-8 with TRBJ2-7; D possibly uses TRBD1 or TRBD2 (5 bases each). In germline, CDR1 is SGHVS, CDR2 FQNEAQ. Trimming stripped 0 bases from V and 3 bases from J, with 18 bases between. The CDR3 runs 17 residues. The DNA of the CDR3 is TGTGCCAGCAGCTTAGCGGGGGACCGGGTCATTGGCTACGAGCAGTACTTC. Translating gives CASSLAGDRVIGYEQYF.

This clonotype was seen more than once but under ten times. J is TRBJ1-2 and V is TRBV29-1; tentative D call: TRBD1 (5 bases). The CDR3 is 13 residues long. Per germline, CDR1 SQVTM and CDR2 ANQGSEA. The ends were cut back, 2 bases at V and 6 bases at J, with 13 bases in the middle. CDR3 sequence reads: CSVEKVGRNGYTF. As DNA, the CDR3 is TGCAGCGTTGAAAAGGTGGGGCGAAATGGCTACACCTTC.

This clonotype was recorded a few times. The V and J genes are TRBV13 and TRBJ2-2, with no clear D. Germline V CDR1 and CDR2: PRHDT, FYEKMQ (reference sequence). V gave up 2 bases and J gave up 0 bases, with 13 bases separating them. The CDR3 runs to 17 residues. The CDR3 here is CASSLFYQTANTGELFF. The CDR3 DNA reads TGTGCCAGCAGCTTATTTTATCAGACCGCGAACACCGGGGAGCTGTTTTTT.

This clonotype was detected ten times or more. The CDR3 reads CASRLRGTDTQYF. The CDR3 nucleotides are TGTGCCAGCAGGCTCAGGGGGACAGATACGCAGTATTTT. The gene calls are TRBV12-3 or TRBV12-4 and TRBJ2-3; 7 nucleotides line up with TRBD1. V was pared by 6 bases and J by 3 bases, with 3 bases of the junction left unmatched. The CDR3 is 13 amino acids.

The chain couples TRBV7-9 to TRBJ1-3; tentative D call: TRBD1 (6 bases). Trimming left V 6 bases short and J 2 bases short, with 8 bases between. Germline V CDR1 and CDR2: SEHNR, FQNEAQ (reference sequence). The CDR3 covers 13 residues. The CDR3 DNA reads TGTGCCAGCAGTTCAGGGGCTGGAAACACCATATATTTT. Its translation: CASSSGAGNTIYF.

CDR3 nucleotide sequence: TGTGCCAGCAGTTATTCAGGGGGCGGCGGCCAGCCCCAGCATTTT. It yields the protein CASSYSGGGGQPQHF. This chain links TRBV6-5 with TRBJ1-5; 8 positions match TRBD1. The germline CDR1 and CDR2 sequences are MNHEY and SVGAGI. V shed 3 bases and J 7 bases; nucleotides not matched to a gene: 8. The CDR3 length is 15 residues.